This entry is about one TCR beta chain. Antigen: not known. The sample belongs to a study of a mutant IDH1 vaccine in newly diagnosed glioma. Stated time point: week 47, end of study. Alongside topical imiquimod, each dose of vaccine comprised 300 ug of mutant IDH1 20-mer peptide. Study-wide results and caveats: Any relationship between pseudoprogression and changes in top peripheral T cell clonotypes seemed absent.

Libraries were prepared by immunoSEQ multiplex PCR; TCRdb keeps only in-frame clonotypes and omits some of them. Of about 94,000 clones listed, just under 90% are singletons. The source of this sequence is a woman between 45 and 60 years old with glioma. Specimen: PBMCs, collected from a glioma patient whose treatment included an IDH1 peptide vaccine.

In DNA, the CDR3 is TGCAGTGCTTTTGAAAATGAAAAACTGTTTTTT. It translates to CSAFENEKLFF. V gene TRBV20-1 combines with J gene TRBJ1-4; D uncertain. CDR1 and CDR2 (germline): DFQATT, SNEGSKA (reference sequence). V was cut by 5 bases and J by 5 bases, with 6 bases left in between. This CDR3 is built from 11 residues.